These 19 T cell receptor beta chains share one sample of origin, sequenced in a study of CD8 T cells in Susac syndrome. Reverse transcription of 0.5 to 1 ug RNA was performed with random hexamers. TCRdb fed the immunoSEQ multiplex PCR reads into MiXCR, producing one record per CDR3 protein. Among 200,000 or so distinct CDR3 sequences, approximately 95% were seen once, and the ten largest hold less than 0.2%. Specimen: CD8+ T cells from PBMCs. Source of these receptors: a human donor with Susac syndrome.

The chain employs TRBV9 and TRBJ1-1, with 7 positions matching TRBD1. The germline V gene encodes CDR1 SGDLS and CDR2 YYNGEE. V lost 4 bases, J lost 3 bases, and 15 bases stayed unmatched. The CDR3 runs to 17 residues. The CDR3: CASSSGQDGGWDTEAFF. The DNA of the CDR3 is TGTGCCAGCAGCTCCGGACAGGATGGTGGCTGGGACACTGAAGCTTTCTTT.

This chain joins TRBV7-2 and TRBJ2-7; 12 bases match TRBD1. CDR1 and CDR2 from the germline V gene are SGHTA and FQGNSA. The CDR3 contains 14 residues. Trimming removed 5 bases from V and 4 bases from J; junction bases left unmatched: 3. The DNA of the CDR3 is TGTGCCAGCAGCACGGGACAGGGGGCTTACGAGCAGTACTTC. It is translated as CASSTGQGAYEQYF. The full variable domain, with the rest looked up from reference TRBV7-2 and TRBJ2-7, is GAGVSQSPSNKVTEKGKDVELRCDPISGHTALYWYRQSLGQGLEFLIYFQGNSAPDKSGLPSDRFSAERTGGSVSTLTIQRTQQEDSAVYLCASSTGQGAYEQYFGPGTRLTVT.

The chain carries TRBV4-1 and TRBJ1-5; tentatively, D is TRBD1 (6 bases). This CDR3 has 15 amino acids. Germline lookup yields CDR1 MGHRA and CDR2 YSYEKL. The V end lost 2 bases, the J end lost 0 bases, and 8 bases lay between the germline ends. In nucleotides, the CDR3 is TGCGCCAGCAGCCAAAGGACAGATAGCAATCAGCCCCAGCATTTT. Amino acid sequence: CASSQRTDSNQPQHF.

The chain uses TRBV5-1 and TRBJ2-7; D assignment may be TRBD1 or TRBD2 (6 bases each). Germline loops: CDR1 SGHRS, CDR2 YFSETQ. V gave up 5 bases and J gave up 5 bases, with 8 bases separating them. The CDR3 has 11 amino acids. CDR3 protein: CASRGGDEQYF. The DNA of the CDR3 is TGCGCCAGCAGGGGGGGCGACGAGCAGTACTTC.

The genes are TRBV7-9 and TRBJ1-1; 9 bases are a match to TRBD1. The J segment lost 1 base and the V segment lost 3 bases, leaving 3 bases of the junction unmatched. The CDR3 contains 15 residues. CDR1 is SEHNR and CDR2 is FQNEAQ in the germline V gene (reference sequence). The CDR3 reads CASSFEGQGNTEAFF. The CDR3, as DNA: TGTGCCAGCAGCTTCGAGGGACAGGGGAACACTGAAGCTTTCTTT. Based on the CDR3 plus reference TRBV7-9 and TRBJ1-1, the full variable domain is DTGVSQNPRHKITKRGQNVTFRCDPISEHNRLYWYRQTLGQGPEFLTYFQNEAQLEKSRLLSDRFSAERPKGSFSTLEIQRTEQGDSAMYLCASSFEGQGNTEAFFGQGTRLTVV.

V and J are TRBV28 and TRBJ1-2; perhaps TRBD1 as D (6 bases). The V gene's germline CDR1 is MDHEN and CDR2 SYDVKM. The CDR3 totals 19 residues. V lost 1 base, J lost 8 bases, and 29 bases lay in between. The CDR3 DNA reads TGTGCCAGCAGTTTATCCCGGGGGGCCGCAATCGGGACTCCAAGAGGCTACACCTTC. This encodes CASSLSRGAAIGTPRGYTF.

The CDR3 sequence is CSASGGIYGYTF. In nucleotides, the CDR3 is TGCAGCGCATCAGGGGGAATCTATGGCTACACCTTC. J is TRBJ1-2 and V is TRBV29-1, with 7 bases that match TRBD1. Germline CDR1 reads SQVTM; CDR2 reads ANQGSEA. The CDR3 is 12 amino acids. The junction had 6 bases not matched to a gene; V was cut back by 7 bases and J by 4 bases. Looking up the rest from reference TRBV29-1 and TRBJ1-2 gives the full variable domain: SAVISQKPSRDICQRGTSLTIQCQVDSQVTMMFWYRQQPGQSLTLIATANQGSEATYESGFVIDKFPISRPNLTFSTLTVSNMSPEDSSIYLCSASGGIYGYTFGSGTRLTVV.

This clonotype was counted once. CDR3 sequence: CASSATGSSSYEQYF. DNA for the CDR3: TGTGCCAGCAGCGCTACAGGGTCAAGCTCCTACGAGCAGTACTTC. This chain connects TRBV7-2 to TRBJ2-7, with a possible D match to TRBD1 (6 bases). CDR1 and CDR2 (germline): SGHTA, FQGNSA. The ends were cut back, 5 bases at V and 0 bases at J, with 14 bases in the middle. The CDR3 consists of 15 residues.

V usage is TRBV29-1 and J usage is TRBJ2-3; 7 bases agree with TRBD2. Germline loops: CDR1 SQVTM, CDR2 ANQGSEA. There are 15 residues in the CDR3. With 4 bases clipped from V and 4 bases from J, the junction kept 11 bases outside the gene matches. CDR3 residues: CSVVDSGLSADTQYF. The DNA for the CDR3 is TGCAGCGTTGTTGATAGCGGGCTCAGCGCAGATACGCAGTATTTT.

This clonotype was counted a few times. One end of the junction is discordant with germline, which a read error may explain. This chain uses TRBV27 with TRBJ1-1; 8 nucleotides agree with TRBD1. This CDR3 comprises 14 residues. The V gene's germline CDR1 is MNHEY and CDR2 SMNVEV (reference sequence). CDR3 bases: TGTGCCAGTAGTTTCGGACAGGGGAACACTGAAGCTTTCTTT. Translating gives CASSFGQGNTEAFF.

The chain combines TRBV10-3 with TRBJ1-5; 9 positions match TRBD1. Trimming took 4 bases from V and 4 from J; bases not matched to a gene: 8. This CDR3 contains 16 residues. Per germline, CDR1 ENHRY and CDR2 SYGVKD. The CDR3 sequence: CAISAGQGRGNQPQHF. CDR3 sequence (DNA): TGTGCCATCAGTGCTGGACAGGGGAGAGGGAATCAGCCCCAGCATTTT.

The chain couples TRBV7-3 to TRBJ1-2; D is perhaps TRBD1 (6 bases). Per the germline V gene, CDR1 is SGHTA and CDR2 is FQGTGA. Trimming took off 6 bases at V and 3 bases at J, with 17 bases between the two ends. The CDR3 has 15 residues. In DNA form, the CDR3 reads TGTGCCAGCAGACCAACCCTCAGGGGCGACTATGGCTACACCTTC. Translated: CASRPTLRGDYGYTF. The full variable domain, with the rest looked up from reference TRBV7-3 and TRBJ1-2, is GAGVSQTPSNKVTEKGKYVELRCDPISGHTALYWYRQSLGQGPEFLIYFQGTGAADDSGLPNDRFFAVRPEGSVSTLKIQRTERGDSAVYLCASRPTLRGDYGYTFGSGTRLTVV.

A single count supports this clonotype. This CDR3 is CASRGWGPDHNEQFF. CDR3 DNA: TGTGCCAGCAGGGGCTGGGGGCCGGACCACAATGAGCAGTTCTTC. The J gene is TRBJ2-1, the V gene TRBV27; weak D call: TRBD1 (6 bases). The V end lost 6 bases, the J end lost 5 bases, and 17 bases lay between the germline ends. Germline values: CDR1 MNHEY, CDR2 SMNVEV (reference sequence). The CDR3 contains 15 residues.

The rearrangement joins TRBV4-2 to TRBJ2-7; 7 positions agree with TRBD1. The CDR3 is 14 residues long. Germline CDR1 LGHNA, CDR2 YNFKEQ. Losses at the gene ends were 2 bases for V and 1 base for J; bases not matched to a gene: 2. The CDR3 DNA follows: TGTGCCAGCAGCCAAATGGACAGGTCCTACGAGCAGTACTTC. Its protein is CASSQMDRSYEQYF.

The chain combines TRBV4-1 with TRBJ2-7; D is uncertain. V lost 0 bases, J lost 1 base, and 7 bases lay in between. This CDR3 has 14 amino acids. CDR1 is MGHRA, CDR2 YSYEKL, per germline. The CDR3 loop reads CASSQDPSSYEQYF. The CDR3 region has the DNA TGCGCCAGCAGCCAAGATCCGTCTTCCTACGAGCAGTACTTC.

In this sample, this clonotype turned up a few times. The chain uses TRBV12-3 or TRBV12-4 and TRBJ1-1; unclear D gene. V lost 1 base to trimming and J lost 10 bases, with 10 bases between them. CDR3 length equals 12 residues. This CDR3 is CASSLGGEGAFF. Written as DNA, the CDR3 is TGTGCCAGCAGTTTAGGAGGAGAGGGAGCTTTCTTT.

The V gene is TRBV10-3, the J gene TRBJ2-7; D is uncertain. Germline CDR1 and CDR2: ENHRY and SYGVKD. Deletions cut 3 bases from V and 0 bases from J, with 6 bases between. The CDR3 sequence is 13 residues long. CDR3 residues: CAISEQSSYEQYF. CDR3 in DNA: TGTGCCATCAGTGAACAGAGCTCCTACGAGCAGTACTTC.

The rearrangement joins TRBV4-1 to TRBJ2-1; the D is unclear. Per germline, CDR1 MGHRA and CDR2 YSYEKL. V was cut by 1 base and J by 7 bases, with 5 bases left in between. This CDR3 is 12 amino acids long. CDR3 DNA: TGCGCCAGCAGCCAAGGGGATAATGAGCAGTTCTTC. Translation gives CASSQGDNEQFF.

V usage is TRBV21-1 and J usage is TRBJ2-7; the table's TRBD2 call for D was not verified on the DNA. TRBV21-1 has pseudogene status. The CDR3 covers 15 residues. In DNA form, the CDR3 reads TGTGCCACCGCCGTCAGACTAGCGGGACTCCACGAGCAGTACTTC. This sequence encodes CATAVRLAGLHEQYF.